One and the same sample provided the 30 T cell receptor beta chains below, sequenced in a study of T cell responses to AZD1222 COVID-19 vaccine. Assay: immunoSEQ multiplex PCR; the TCRdb copy retains only in-frame clones and omits some. The sample has more than 110,000 clones; about nine tenths are singletons. The sequencing here drew on peripheral blood, taken on day 0 of AZD1222 vaccination. All receptors derive from an adult in good health.

J is TRBJ1-1 and V is TRBV7-2; maybe TRBD1 (6 bases). CDR3 size: 14 residues. CDR1 SGHTA and CDR2 FQGNSA come from the germline V gene. With 5 bases removed from V and 2 bases from J, the gap between germline ends came to 12 bases. The CDR3 nucleotides are TGTGCCAGCAGCCCTTGGACAGAAAACACTGAAGCTTTCTTT. This encodes CASSPWTENTEAFF.

The V call is TRBV6-6, the J call TRBJ1-5, with D perhaps TRBD1 (6 bases). The CDR3 covers 14 residues. Trimming left V 7 bases short and J 0 bases short, with 10 bases between. CDR1 is MNHNY and CDR2 is SVGAGI in the germline V gene (reference sequence). The DNA for the CDR3 is TGTGCCAGCAATAGGGGGTATAGCAATCAGCCCCAGCATTTT. Protein sequence: CASNRGYSNQPQHF.

The chain uses TRBV16 and TRBJ1-5, with 7 bases aligning to TRBD1. The CDR3 contains 16 residues. The V and J ends lost 0 bases and 3 bases, in that order; junction bases with no gene match: 5. Looked up from germline, CDR1 is KGHSY and CDR2 is FQNENV. DNA for the CDR3: TGTGCCAGCAGCCAATCAAAGGGACAGAACAATCAGCCCCAGCATTTT. Translation: CASSQSKGQNNQPQHF.

The V and J genes are TRBV6-5 and TRBJ1-2, with TRBD1 as a possible D gene (5 bases). Germline assignment: CDR1 MNHEY and CDR2 SVGAGI. Trimming took 0 bases from V and 4 from J, leaving 12 bases between them. The CDR3 has 15 amino acids. The CDR3 region has the DNA TGTGCCAGCAGTTACTCAAGGGGTTCAAGCTATGGCTACACCTTC. Translation gives CASSYSRGSSYGYTF.

The V and J genes are TRBV28 and TRBJ1-2, with D possibly TRBD1 on 5 matching bases. CDR1 MDHEN and CDR2 SYDVKM come from the germline V gene. There are 16 residues in the CDR3. Deletions cut 7 bases from V and 8 bases from J, with 26 bases between. The CDR3 loop reads CASTEPPPGLVRGYTF. CDR3 coding DNA: TGTGCCAGCACCGAACCCCCCCCAGGGCTGGTGCGGGGCTACACCTTC.

The V gene is TRBV2, the J gene TRBJ2-1; 9 bases agree with TRBD2. This CDR3 spans 15 amino acids. CDR1 is SNHLY and CDR2 is FYNNEI in the germline V gene. With V trimmed by 4 bases and J by 7 bases, 8 bases remained unmatched. The chain's CDR3 is CASSGRAGGTNEQFF. The CDR3 coding sequence is TGTGCCAGCAGTGGAAGGGCGGGAGGGACGAATGAGCAGTTCTTC.

In its sample, this clone was seen once. The chain has TRBV19 and TRBJ1-5; 9 positions match TRBD1. The CDR3 extends over 17 amino acids. CDR1 is LNHDA and CDR2 is SQIVND in the germline V gene (reference sequence). J gave up 2 bases and V 4 bases, and 9 bases lay outside the gene matches. The CDR3 sequence is CASSRTGTGLRNQPQHF. CDR3 coding DNA: TGTGCCAGTAGTAGAACCGGGACAGGGCTTCGCAATCAGCCCCAGCATTTT.

The V gene is TRBV3-1 (or the pseudogene TRBV3-2), the J gene TRBJ2-5, with 12 bases matching TRBD2. J was trimmed by 5 bases and V by 4 bases; bases with no gene match: 5. Germline CDR1 is LGHDT and CDR2 is YNNKEL (reference sequence). The CDR3 is made up of 15 amino acids. As DNA, the CDR3 is TGTGCCAGCAGCCCTAGCGGGGGGGCCCACGAGACCCAGTACTTC. It is translated as CASSPSGGAHETQYF.

A single count supports this clone. V usage is TRBV5-1 and J usage is TRBJ2-7, with 8 nucleotides matching TRBD2. CDR3 length equals 13 residues. The germline CDR1 and CDR2 sequences are SGHRS and YFSETQ. J lost 9 bases, V lost 4 bases, and 9 bases had no gene match. The CDR3 loop is CASSLGAGVVQYF. In nucleotides, the CDR3 is TGCGCCAGCAGCCTAGGAGCGGGAGTTGTGCAGTACTTC. The full variable domain, its missing parts supplied by reference TRBV5-1 and TRBJ2-7, is KAGVTQTPRYLIKTRGQQVTLSCSPISGHRSVSWYQQTPGQGLQFLFEYFSETQRNKGNFPGRFSGRQFSNSRSEMNVSTLELGDSALYLCASSLGAGVVQYFGPGTRLTVT.

The chain employs TRBV5-1 and TRBJ2-4; D might be TRBD1 (6 bases). Trimming left V 3 bases short and J 0 bases short, with 16 bases between. CDR3 length equals 17 residues. Germline lookup yields CDR1 SGHRS and CDR2 YFSETQ. CDR3 protein: CASSSGQSNLAKNIQYF. CDR3 bases: TGCGCCAGCAGCTCTGGACAGAGCAACCTAGCCAAAAACATTCAGTACTTC.

This rearrangement joins TRBV5-1 to TRBJ2-3, with 8 bases fitting TRBD2. CDR3 length equals 16 residues. Per the germline V gene, CDR1 is SGHRS and CDR2 is YFSETQ. Trimming removed 4 bases from V and 5 bases from J; junction bases left unmatched: 12. CDR3 coding DNA: TGCGCCAGCAGCCCCGGGTCCGGGGGGGCCCGAGATACGCAGTATTTT. The encoded protein is CASSPGSGGARDTQYF.

This clone was recorded only once. This chain links TRBV4-2 with TRBJ1-3; TRBD1 is a possible D gene (5 bases). V was shortened by 4 bases and J by 2 bases, with 12 bases between the two germline ends. The CDR3 covers 15 residues. Germline values: CDR1 LGHNA, CDR2 YNFKEQ. The CDR3 loop reads CASSPYEGTGNTIYF. CDR3 coding DNA: TGTGCCAGCAGCCCTTACGAGGGGACTGGAAACACCATATATTTT.

V usage is TRBV3-1 (or the pseudogene TRBV3-2) and J usage is TRBJ1-5, with TRBD1 as a possible D gene (5 bases). The V gene lost 4 bases and the J gene lost 1 base, with 8 bases spanning the gap. The CDR3 sequence is 14 residues long. CDR1 is LGHDT, CDR2 YNNKEL, per germline (reference sequence). The DNA for the CDR3 is TGTGCCAGCAGCCGACGACAGAGCAATCAGCCCCAGCATTTT. It is translated as CASSRRQSNQPQHF.

The chain links TRBV27 to TRBJ2-7; D perhaps matches TRBD1 (5 bases). V gave up 5 bases and J gave up 4 bases, with 18 bases separating them. From germline, CDR1 is MNHEY and CDR2 SMNVEV (reference sequence). The CDR3 consists of 15 residues. The DNA for the CDR3 is TGTGCCAGCAGTCCACACAGAACCAGGGAATACGAGCAGTACTTC. Amino acids: CASSPHRTREYEQYF.

In this sample, this clone turned up many times. V usage is TRBV12-1 and J usage is TRBJ2-7; the DNA was not used to check the table's D call, TRBD1. TRBV12-1 is reported as a pseudogene. CDR3 length equals 14 residues. CDR3 DNA sequence: TGTGCCAGCAGCTTTTGGACAGGGTCCTACGAGCAGTACTTC. Its translation is CASSFWTGSYEQYF.

The chain employs TRBV24-1 and TRBJ1-5, with TRBD1 identical over 8 bases. V gave up 4 bases and J gave up 3 bases; unmatched junction bases: 7. Germline values: CDR1 KGHDR, CDR2 SFDVKD. The CDR3 extends over 16 amino acids. The CDR3 DNA follows: TGTGCCACCAGTGACCCTCGGACAGGGATCAATCAGCCCCAGCATTTT. Its protein product is CATSDPRTGINQPQHF.

In this sample, this clone turned up once. This chain connects TRBV3-1 (or the pseudogene TRBV3-2) to TRBJ2-7; D ambiguous. In germline, CDR1 is LGHDT, CDR2 YNNKEL (reference sequence). V lost 0 bases, J lost 10 bases, and 13 bases lay in between. This CDR3 comprises 13 residues. CDR3 nucleotides: TGTGCCAGCAGCCAAGATCCTACAAGCCGCCAGTACTTC. Its translation is CASSQDPTSRQYF.

V and J are TRBV28 and TRBJ2-5, with TRBD1 matching over 11 bases. V shed 6 bases and J 1 base; nucleotides not matched to a gene: 7. The CDR3 has 16 residues. Germline V gene data show CDR1 as MDHEN and CDR2 as SYDVKM. In DNA form, the CDR3 reads TGTGCCAGCAGCCCTGGACAGGGGGCGTCCCAAGAGACCCAGTACTTC. Its protein is CASSPGQGASQETQYF.

The gene calls are TRBV11-3 and TRBJ2-7; 7 positions agree with TRBD1. CDR1 and CDR2 from the germline V gene are SGHNT and YENEEA. The J segment lost 0 bases and the V segment lost 5 bases, leaving 4 bases of the junction unmatched. This CDR3 has 14 residues. This CDR3 is CASSIGGASYEQYF. DNA of the CDR3: TGTGCCAGCAGCATAGGGGGCGCCTCCTACGAGCAGTACTTC.

The rearrangement links TRBV5-6 to TRBJ1-6, with D uncertain. Trimming removed 5 bases at V and 3 bases at J, with 12 bases between. There are 15 residues in the CDR3. The germline gives CDR1 SGHDT, CDR2 YYEEEE. The CDR3 DNA follows: TGTGCCAGCAGTTTGTTCAGGAACTATAATTCACCCCTCCACTTT. Protein product: CASSLFRNYNSPLHF.

This chain joins TRBV7-2 and TRBJ2-7; 13 bases line up with TRBD2. Trimming at V came to 4 bases and at J to 6 bases, leaving 6 bases not matched to a gene. There are 15 residues in the CDR3. Germline V CDR1 and CDR2: SGHTA, FQGNSA. The CDR3 nucleotides are TGTGCCAGCAGCTCGGGACTAGCGGGATACTCCGAGCAGTACTTC. Translated: CASSSGLAGYSEQYF.

To note about this clone: This CDR3 is also generated by other DNA sequences in the sample. The rearrangement links TRBV7-9 to TRBJ1-1; D not resolved. Germline CDR1 and CDR2: SEHNR and FQNEAQ (reference sequence). The length of the CDR3 is 14 residues. Trimming pared 3 bases from V and 5 bases from J, leaving 13 bases between. For the CDR3, the DNA is TGTGCCAGCAGCTTGGGCGAGCGGGGTACTGAAGCTTTCTTT. Amino acid sequence: CASSLGERGTEAFF.

The V call is TRBV18, the J call TRBJ1-2; D possibly corresponds to TRBD1 (6 bases). The germline gives CDR1 KGHSH, CDR2 LQKENI. The CDR3 contains 16 residues. Trimming pared 0 bases from V and 4 bases from J, leaving 15 bases between. CDR3 protein: CASSPPIDQGIYGYTF. In nucleotides, the CDR3 is TGTGCCAGCTCACCACCAATTGATCAGGGGATCTATGGCTACACCTTC.

The chain carries TRBV6-6 and TRBJ2-1; 10 nucleotides align to TRBD1. The CDR3 runs 16 residues. Per the germline V gene, CDR1 is MNHNY and CDR2 is SVGAGI (reference sequence). Trimming took 0 bases from V and 6 from J; bases not matched to a gene: 5. This CDR3 reads CASSYSSGQGVNEQFF. The DNA for the CDR3 is TGTGCCAGCAGTTACTCGAGCGGACAGGGGGTCAATGAGCAGTTCTTC.

The chain recombines TRBV3-1 (or the pseudogene TRBV3-2) with TRBJ2-2; TRBD2 matches at 8 bases. The CDR3 loop spans 15 amino acids. Per the germline V gene, CDR1 is LGHDT and CDR2 is YNNKEL (reference sequence). V was clipped by 5 bases and J by 0 bases; unmatched bases: 2. CDR3 in amino acids: CASSETSANTGELFF. The CDR3 DNA follows: TGTGCCAGCAGCGAGACTAGCGCGAACACCGGGGAGCTGTTTTTT.

The gene calls are TRBV28 and TRBJ1-6, with D hard to call. From germline, CDR1 is MDHEN and CDR2 SYDVKM. Trimming pared 5 bases from V and 0 bases from J, leaving 17 bases between. The CDR3 sequence is 18 residues long. For the CDR3, the DNA is TGTGCCAGCAGTGCCTGGCCGGGCAGGAGCTCCTATAATTCACCCCTCCACTTT. Its protein is CASSAWPGRSSYNSPLHF.

The table lists this clone with a count of one. This chain connects TRBV28 to TRBJ2-3; TRBD2 agrees at 9 bases. This CDR3 has 15 amino acids. J was trimmed by 4 bases and V by 2 bases; bases with no gene match: 4. Germline V gene sequence: CDR1 MDHEN, CDR2 SYDVKM. The CDR3 DNA follows: TGTGCCAGCAGTTTAGGTAGCGGGGGTGCAGATACGCAGTATTTT. Its translation is CASSLGSGGADTQYF.

This chain connects TRBV3-1 (or the pseudogene TRBV3-2) to TRBJ2-5, with D perhaps given as TRBD1 or TRBD2 (5 bases each). The CDR3 is 15 amino acids. With 8 bases removed from V and 1 base from J, the gap between germline ends came to 17 bases. Germline V gene sequence: CDR1 LGHDT, CDR2 YNNKEL (reference sequence). The CDR3 bases are TGTGCCAGCTCTATGGTCGGGGACCTCCAAGAGACCCAGTACTTC. Translated: CASSMVGDLQETQYF.

J is TRBJ1-5 and V is TRBV7-9; D perhaps matches TRBD1 (6 bases). CDR1 is SEHNR and CDR2 is FQNEAQ in the germline V gene (reference sequence). V was shortened by 3 bases and J by 7 bases, with 13 bases between the two germline ends. There are 14 residues in the CDR3. The chain's CDR3 is CASSLGQFPQPQHF. The DNA of the CDR3 is TGTGCCAGCAGCTTGGGACAATTCCCCCAGCCCCAGCATTTT.

The chain carries TRBV6-5 and TRBJ2-3; the D gene is possibly TRBD2 (5 bases). Germline V gives CDR1 MNHEY, CDR2 SVGAGI. This CDR3 is 14 amino acids long. V gave up 5 bases and J gave up 3 bases, with 12 bases separating them. The CDR3 region is CASSINRGTDTQYF. The CDR3 DNA is TGTGCCAGCAGTATAAATCGGGGAACAGATACGCAGTATTTT.